This T cell receptor beta chain stems from a study of molecular identifiers for immune sequencing clone quantification. Study in general: In replicates, the authors split RNA from about 19,000 or 110,000 naive CD8 cells five ways and sequenced four.

Naive CD8 T cells underwent sorting with the CD8+CD4-CCR7+CD45RA+ definition. This clonotype was picked up many times. A single record per CDR3 protein comes from TCRdb applying MiXCR to the PCR reads. The data contain about 97,000 distinct CDR3 sequences, approximately 25% of them singletons. The TCR comes from a human donor in good health. Some libraries in this study had Jurkat cell RNA spiked in. Sequencing input: naive CD8+ T cells from blood, with Jurkat cell RNA spiked in. Subset here: FACS-sorted CD8+CD4-CCR7+CD45RA+ naive T cells.

The CDR3 loop is CASSVEPLQGALLTEAFF. The CDR3 nucleotides are TGTGCCAGCAGCGTAGAACCCTTGCAGGGGGCACTTCTAACTGAAGCTTTCTTT. The V gene is TRBV9, the J gene TRBJ1-1; 8 bases align to TRBD1. Per germline, CDR1 SGDLS and CDR2 YYNGEE. This CDR3 contains 18 residues. The V segment lost 0 bases and the J segment 5 bases; nucleotides outside the gene matches: 15. Combining the CDR3 with reference TRBV9 and TRBJ1-1 gives the whole variable domain DSGVTQTPKHLITATGQRVTLRCSPRSGDLSVYWYQQSLDQGLQFLIQYYNGEERAKGNILERFSAQQFPDLHSELNLSSLELGDSALYFCASSVEPLQGALLTEAFFGQGTRLTVV.